A single sample is the source of the 26 T cell receptor beta chains below, sequenced in a study of shared clonotypes between healthy human individuals. Measured with immunoSEQ multiplex PCR; TCRdb has only the in-frame clones, and not every one. The sample holds more than 2,000,000 clones; approximately 93% are singletons and the top ten take approximately 0.4%. The sample was naive CD4+ T cells from PBMCs. Subset in this sample: CD45RA+ positively selected. The receptors were sampled from a man younger than 30 in good health. Some clones in this sample may be carry-over from other donors' samples.

V gene TRBV7-6 combines with J gene TRBJ1-1, with 8 bases fitting TRBD1. The CDR3 covers 15 residues. The germline CDR1 and CDR2 sequences are SGHVS and FNYEAQ. The J segment lost 1 base and the V segment lost 3 bases, leaving 4 bases of the junction unmatched. As DNA, the CDR3 is TGTGCCAGCAGCTTGGCCGGGACAGGGAACACTGAAGCTTTCTTT. It is translated as CASSLAGTGNTEAFF.

V usage is TRBV14 and J usage is TRBJ2-4; D is undetermined. From germline, CDR1 is SGHDN and CDR2 FVKESK. The CDR3 covers 16 residues. Trimming cost V 4 bases and J 3 bases, with 16 bases left between them. The CDR3 loop is CASSLGDRADKNIQYF. DNA of the CDR3: TGTGCCAGCAGCCTAGGAGACCGGGCGGACAAAAACATTCAGTACTTC.

The J gene is TRBJ1-1, the V gene TRBV7-9; D perhaps matches TRBD1 (5 bases). The CDR3 has 16 residues. The germline V and J ends were trimmed by 5 bases and 4 bases, with 20 bases remaining between them. Germline V gene sequence: CDR1 SEHNR, CDR2 FQNEAQ (reference sequence). The CDR3 sequence is CASSRTSREASTEAFF. CDR3 nucleotides: TGTGCCAGCAGCCGAACCAGCAGGGAGGCGAGCACTGAAGCTTTCTTT.

The chain has TRBV28 and TRBJ2-3, with 8 bases that match TRBD2. This CDR3 is 13 amino acids long. The V gene end was trimmed by 6 bases and the J gene end by 5 bases; junction bases not matched to a gene: 4. Germline CDR1 is MDHEN and CDR2 is SYDVKM. CDR3 sequence reads: CASRSGTRDTQYF. CDR3 nucleotides: TGTGCCAGCAGATCCGGGACTAGAGATACGCAGTATTTT.

This clone has a single count. The chain combines TRBV5-6 with TRBJ1-1; D is possibly TRBD1 (5 bases). V was clipped by 3 bases and J by 1 base, with 13 bases between them. The CDR3 has 15 amino acids. The germline V gene encodes CDR1 SGHDT and CDR2 YYEEEE. CDR3: CASSYAGTANTEAFF. Written as DNA, the CDR3 is TGTGCCAGCAGCTACGCCGGGACTGCGAACACTGAAGCTTTCTTT.

V gene TRBV25-1 combines with J gene TRBJ1-5, with TRBD1 matching over 10 bases. Germline CDR1 is MGHDK and CDR2 is SYGVNS. V was pared by 3 bases and J by 6 bases, with 5 bases of the junction left unmatched. The CDR3 has 15 amino acids. The CDR3 loop is CASSDGTGASQPQHF. CDR3 sequence (DNA): TGTGCCAGCAGTGATGGGACAGGGGCCAGTCAGCCCCAGCATTTT.

This chain links TRBV11-2 with TRBJ2-7, with 8 bases identical to TRBD2. The CDR3 is 14 amino acids. J was trimmed by 3 bases and V by 5 bases; bases with no gene match: 6. Germline V gene data show CDR1 as SGHAT and CDR2 as FQNNGV. CDR3 nucleotide sequence: TGTGCCAGCAGCACCGGACTAGCCTTCTACGAGCAGTACTTC. Amino acids: CASSTGLAFYEQYF. The full variable domain, with the rest looked up from reference TRBV11-2 and TRBJ2-7, is EAGVAQSPRYKIIEKRQSVAFWCNPISGHATLYWYQQILGQGPKLLIQFQNNGVVDDSQLPKDRFSAERLKGVDSTLKIQPAKLEDSAVYLCASSTGLAFYEQYFGPGTRLTVT.

The chain joins TRBV30 to TRBJ2-3; D gene uncertain. Germline assignment: CDR1 GTSNPN and CDR2 SVGIG (reference sequence). There are 14 residues in the CDR3. Deletions cut 0 bases from V and 6 bases from J, with 13 bases between. The CDR3 here is CAWSVRFFLDTQYF. DNA of the CDR3: TGTGCCTGGAGTGTTAGGTTTTTTTTGGATACGCAGTATTTT.

The gene calls are TRBV6-1 and TRBJ2-1; D might be TRBD1 or TRBD2, each matching 6 bases. Trimming pared 2 bases from V and 2 bases from J, leaving 13 bases between. The CDR3 loop spans 16 amino acids. The germline CDR1 and CDR2 sequences are MNHNS and SASEGT. Here the CDR3 DNA reads TGTGCCAGCAGTGAAATGCGCGGGACACCCTACAATGAGCAGTTCTTC. It encodes CASSEMRGTPYNEQFF.

Worth noting for this clone: This sample includes further DNA sequences coding for the same CDR3. The chain uses TRBV6-6 and TRBJ2-5; no clear D gene. CDR3 length equals 12 residues. Per germline, CDR1 MNHNY and CDR2 SVGAGI (reference sequence). The V end was cut by 2 bases, the J end by 3 bases, with 4 bases between. The CDR3 DNA reads as TGTGCCAGCAGTTACCCGGAAGAGACCCAGTACTTC. Translating it yields CASSYPEETQYF.

The chain couples TRBV7-9 to TRBJ2-6; D remains unclear. The germline V gene has CDR1 SEHNR and CDR2 FQNEAQ (reference sequence). Trimming took 5 bases from V and 1 from J, leaving 6 bases between them. The CDR3 has 14 amino acids. This chain's CDR3 is CASSPPSGANVLTF. The DNA of the CDR3 is TGTGCCAGCAGCCCACCTTCTGGGGCCAACGTCCTGACTTTC.

The chain uses TRBV19 and TRBJ2-3; 8 nucleotides align to TRBD1. Germline V CDR1 and CDR2: LNHDA, SQIVND (reference sequence). Trimming cost V 8 bases and J 8 bases; bases outside gene matches: 9. The CDR3 is made up of 13 amino acids. The CDR3 here is CASRGQGIGTQYF. The CDR3 DNA reads as TGTGCCAGTCGCGGACAGGGTATCGGTACGCAGTATTTT.

The genes are TRBV19 and TRBJ2-7, with D perhaps being TRBD1 or TRBD2 (5 bases each). There are 13 residues in the CDR3. Germline assignment: CDR1 LNHDA and CDR2 SQIVND (reference sequence). V gave up 5 bases and J gave up 4 bases, with 12 bases separating them. Written as DNA, the CDR3 is TGTGCCAGTAGTGGGACGAGTTATTACGAGCAGTACTTC. Residues: CASSGTSYYEQYF.

The rearrangement uses TRBV5-5 and TRBJ1-1; D perhaps matches TRBD1 (6 bases). CDR3 size: 14 residues. CDR1 is SGHKS, CDR2 YYEKEE, per germline (reference sequence). V was cut by 2 bases and J by 7 bases, with 15 bases left in between. The CDR3 protein is CASSLNHRAGEAFF. The CDR3 region has the DNA TGTGCCAGCAGCTTAAACCACAGGGCCGGTGAAGCTTTCTTT.

The chain combines TRBV29-1 with TRBJ1-1; D ambiguous. Germline CDR1 SQVTM, CDR2 ANQGSEA. V lost 0 bases and J 1 base, leaving 6 bases between the germline ends. This CDR3 is 13 amino acids long. CDR3 coding DNA: TGCAGCGTTGAAGACTTCCCGAACACTGAAGCTTTCTTT. This sequence encodes CSVEDFPNTEAFF.

This sequence joins TRBV5-1 and TRBJ2-5, with 12 bases fitting TRBD2. Germline trimming cut 3 bases from V and 0 bases from J; bases unmatched to any gene: 3. This CDR3 has 16 amino acids. Looked up from germline, CDR1 is SGHRS and CDR2 is YFSETQ. The CDR3 coding sequence is TGCGCCAGCAGCTCCGGGACTAGCGGGTACCAAGAGACCCAGTACTTC. This translates into CASSSGTSGYQETQYF.

The chain combines TRBV29-1 with TRBJ2-5, with 8 bases matching TRBD2. The V segment lost 5 bases and the J segment 4 bases; nucleotides outside the gene matches: 6. The CDR3 has 13 amino acids. From germline, CDR1 is SQVTM and CDR2 ANQGSEA. CDR3 DNA sequence: TGCAGCGTTACGTCGGGGGGGAGAGAGACCCAGTACTTC. It is translated as CSVTSGGRETQYF. The complete variable domain, with remaining parts taken from reference TRBV29-1 and TRBJ2-5, reads SAVISQKPSRDICQRGTSLTIQCQVDSQVTMMFWYRQQPGQSLTLIATANQGSEATYESGFVIDKFPISRPNLTFSTLTVSNMSPEDSSIYLCSVTSGGRETQYFGPGTRLLVL.

The chain joins TRBV7-6 to TRBJ1-5; D remains unclear. This CDR3 has 13 residues. In germline, CDR1 is SGHVS, CDR2 FNYEAQ. The V gene lost 5 bases and the J gene lost 7 bases, with 12 bases spanning the gap. CDR3 sequence (DNA): TGTGCCAGCAGCCGCTTAAGTGAGCAGCCCCAGCATTTT. Its translation is CASSRLSEQPQHF.

The chain joins TRBV5-5 to TRBJ1-2, with 9 nucleotides matching TRBD1. This CDR3 comprises 14 residues. Germline-derived CDR1 and CDR2 are SGHKS and YYEKEE (reference sequence). V was clipped by 2 bases and J by 8 bases; unmatched bases: 7. The CDR3 spells CASSLQGASEGYTF. For the CDR3, the DNA is TGTGCCAGCAGCTTACAGGGGGCATCAGAAGGCTACACCTTC.

The J gene is TRBJ2-2, the V gene TRBV9; unclear D gene. Germline CDR1 and CDR2: SGDLS and YYNGEE. With 6 bases removed from V and 6 bases from J, the gap between germline ends came to 9 bases. The CDR3 spans 12 residues. CDR3 loop: CASTGGAGELFF. The CDR3, as DNA: TGTGCCAGCACCGGTGGGGCCGGGGAGCTGTTTTTT.

This sequence joins TRBV7-8 and TRBJ2-5; 9 bases map to TRBD2. The CDR3 runs 16 residues. The germline V gene has CDR1 SGHVS and CDR2 FQNEAQ. V shed 5 bases and J 5 bases; nucleotides not matched to a gene: 12. CDR3 residues: CASSARLAAYWETQYF. In DNA form, the CDR3 reads TGTGCCAGCAGCGCGAGACTAGCGGCTTATTGGGAGACCCAGTACTTC.

The rearrangement uses TRBV28 and TRBJ2-1, with D hard to call. The germline V gene has CDR1 MDHEN and CDR2 SYDVKM. Between the trimmed V and J ends, which lost 3 bases and 3 bases, there was a span of 12 bases. The CDR3 has 15 residues. As DNA, the CDR3 is TGTGCCAGCAGTTTTTTGGCGGCGGTCTACAATGAGCAGTTCTTC. It codes for CASSFLAAVYNEQFF.

The sample holds one count of this clone. The chain uses TRBV2 and TRBJ2-5, with TRBD1 matching over 8 bases. Germline V gives CDR1 SNHLY, CDR2 FYNNEI. The CDR3 is made up of 15 amino acids. V dropped 6 bases and J dropped 5; count of bases not matched to a gene: 11. CDR3 region: CASRRQGQGGETQYF. DNA of the CDR3: TGTGCCAGCAGAAGACAAGGACAGGGTGGTGAGACCCAGTACTTC.

This rearrangement joins TRBV6-1 to TRBJ2-5; 9 bases are a match to TRBD2. This CDR3 is built from 15 residues. Looked up from germline, CDR1 is MNHNS and CDR2 is SASEGT. The J segment lost 4 bases and the V segment lost 3 bases, leaving 6 bases of the junction unmatched. CDR3 region: CASSEPSGNRETQYF. The CDR3 nucleotides read TGTGCCAGCAGTGAGCCTAGCGGGAACCGAGAGACCCAGTACTTC.

The V call is TRBV6-6, the J call TRBJ1-1, with a weak D call TRBD1 (5 bases). Germline lookup yields CDR1 MNHNY and CDR2 SVGAGI (reference sequence). This CDR3 is built from 12 residues. Trimming cost V 4 bases and J 11 bases, with 14 bases left between them. The DNA of the CDR3 is TGTGCCAGCAGTTTGGGACTCTCTTGGGCTTTCTTT. It specifies CASSLGLSWAFF.

The V call is TRBV6-1, the J call TRBJ2-2, with no clear D. V was pared by 3 bases and J by 6 bases, with 8 bases between. The CDR3 runs 13 residues. From germline, CDR1 is MNHNS and CDR2 SASEGT. CDR3 nucleotides: TGTGCCAGCAGTGAGGTGGTTTCCGGGGAGCTGTTTTTT. Translated: CASSEVVSGELFF.